This T cell receptor (beta chain) was identified in a study of shared clonotypes between healthy human individuals. Across the study: The donor pool was made up of a couple of women and a few men aged 18 to 49. There were three CD4 naive, three CD4 memory, two CD8 naive and one CD8 memory plates per donor.

None of the donors, who were healthy HIV-negative adults, had recently had acute infections or vaccinations. Sequenced by immunoSEQ multiplex PCR; TCRdb stores in-frame clones only, minus some. The data contain under 1,100,000 clones, 75% to 80% of them seen just once; the ten biggest clones take up roughly 0.61%. V lost 6 bases, J lost 0 bases, and 11 bases lay in between. There are 14 residues in the CDR3. Germline CDR1 reads SNHLY; CDR2 reads FYNNEI. Sequencing input: memory CD4+ T cells from PBMCs. Subset given: CD45RA-negative fraction. This TCR derives from a man between 18 and 35 years old in good health. Some clones in this sample may be carry-over from other donors' samples. The chain links TRBV2 to TRBJ1-1; D possibly corresponds to TRBD1 (5 bases). DNA of the CDR3: TGTGCCAGCAGAATGGGACGGATGAACACTGAAGCTTTCTTT. Its translation is CASRMGRMNTEAFF.